The T cell receptor beta chain described here comes from a study of blood T cells in healthy people across ages. Sample donors were healthy Caucasian individuals that came from Russia, aged roughly 6 to 100. Peripheral blood was drawn, ten milliliters per donor. Together with a sample-barcoded 5' primer, a J-beta primer mix was included in a second PCR lasting roughly 6 to 12 cycles. TCRdb processed the 5' RACE reads anew with MiXCR; each CDR3 protein has one entry. The sample has roughly 1,300,000 distinct CDR3 sequences, roughly 64% seen once. CDR1 and CDR2 (germline): MNHEY, SVGEGT. V was pared by 6 bases and J by 9 bases, with 5 bases of the junction left unmatched. The CDR3 consists of 13 residues. Notes on this clonotype: Its specificity is unknown.

The study's findings and limits: The study lacked donor CMV status, which possibly confounded expanded clonotype changes. Across the age range, TCR beta diversity per million T cells fell in a roughly linear way.

The genes are TRBV6-2 or TRBV6-3 and TRBJ2-1, with TRBD2 identical over 10 bases. Sequenced: blood. The clonotype comes from a man between 18 and 35 years old in good health. CDR3 region: CASSLAGGLEQFF. The CDR3 nucleotides are TGTGCCAGCAGCTTAGCGGGGGGCCTTGAGCAGTTCTTC.